The subject of this entry is one T cell receptor (beta chain). This sample stems from a study of blood T cell repertoires in COVID-19. For the study at large: Spain, Italy and the United States supplied samples that represented acute and convalescent COVID-19. T cells, B-cell-depleted T cells, or PBMCs supplied cDNA or gDNA.

V lost 5 bases, J lost 2 bases, and 14 bases lay in between. CDR3 length: 15 residues. Per the germline V gene, CDR1 is MNHEY and CDR2 is SMNVEV (reference sequence). As originally analysed: Amplification with reference gene primers provided the estimates of nucleated cell counts. TCRdb's table, derived via immunoSEQ multiplex PCR, lists solely in-frame clones and lacks some. V and J calls and clone size come straight from that table; D and trimming were deduced from the DNA. The top ten hold 0.94% of the sample, which has 250,000 to 300,000 clones, around 90% seen once. The V call is TRBV27, the J call TRBJ2-3; D might be TRBD2 (6 bases). The sample was peripheral blood. The TCR was taken from a woman aged 40-49 years who had recovered from COVID-19. The CDR3 DNA follows: TGTGCCAGCAGTCCATTAGCGGAACCCACAGATACGCAGTATTTT. As protein: CASSPLAEPTDTQYF.